These 18 T cell receptor beta chains came from one sample sequenced in a study of cytomegalovirus exposure and HLA in healthy donors. Amplification used 60 Vbeta primers and 13 Jbeta primers. The table came from immunoSEQ multiplex PCR; TCRdb's copy has only in-frame clones and leaves some out. The data show 250,000 to 300,000 clones, about four fifths seen once. Sequenced input: PBMCs. The receptors derive from a woman aged 40 to 50 in good health and CMV-seropositive.

V gene TRBV28 combines with J gene TRBJ2-7, with a tentative D call TRBD1 (5 bases). CDR1 and CDR2 (germline): MDHEN, SYDVKM. The CDR3 runs to 14 residues. The V end was cut by 0 bases, the J end by 4 bases, with 10 bases between. This CDR3 reads CASSLWTDKYEQYF. For the CDR3, the DNA is TGTGCCAGCAGTTTATGGACAGACAAATACGAGCAGTACTTC.

The chain couples TRBV2 to TRBJ2-4; no firm D call. Deletions cut 7 bases from V and 9 bases from J, with 13 bases between. The germline gives CDR1 SNHLY, CDR2 FYNNEI. The CDR3 sequence is 12 residues long. Here the CDR3 reads CASNPHLGIQYF. The CDR3 nucleotides are TGTGCCAGCAACCCCCACCTAGGCATTCAGTACTTC.

To note about this clone: One end of the junction fails to match germline, which may point to a read error. The rearrangement joins TRBV4-1 to TRBJ2-1; 11 bases match TRBD2. Germline CDR1 MGHRA, CDR2 YSYEKL. CDR3 length: 15 amino acids. CDR3 amino acids: CASSQGVVAGGPAVF. CDR3 nucleotide sequence: TGCGCCAGCAGCCAAGGGGTTGTAGCGGGAGGGCCCGCGGTCTTC.

The chain joins TRBV30 to TRBJ2-6; 8 positions agree with TRBD2. The CDR3 extends over 16 amino acids. J lost 2 bases, V lost 3 bases, and 6 bases had no gene match. The germline V gene has CDR1 GTSNPN and CDR2 SVGIG (reference sequence). CDR3 amino acids: CAWRSRGGAGANVLTF. The CDR3 nucleotides are TGTGCCTGGAGGTCCCGGGGGGGGGCTGGGGCCAACGTCCTGACTTTC.

The CDR3 protein is CASSQDYRQSMRAFF. The CDR3 nucleotides are TGTGCCAGCAGCCAAGATTATCGGCAGTCAATGAGGGCTTTCTTT. The chain has TRBV4-2 and TRBJ1-1; unclear D gene. Trimming pared 0 bases from V and 11 bases from J, leaving 19 bases between. Germline V lookup: CDR1 LGHNA, CDR2 YNFKEQ. This CDR3 spans 15 amino acids.

This chain joins TRBV19 and TRBJ2-3, with D perhaps TRBD2 (6 bases). Germline CDR1 is LNHDA and CDR2 is SQIVND (reference sequence). The CDR3 is made up of 14 amino acids. Between the trimmed V and J ends, which lost 3 bases and 5 bases, there was a span of 12 bases. CDR3 loop: CASSIGGSGDTQYF. Here the CDR3 DNA reads TGTGCCAGTAGTATTGGAGGGTCAGGAGATACGCAGTATTTT.

The chain couples TRBV7-6 to TRBJ2-6; 8 positions match TRBD1. J lost 0 bases, V lost 6 bases, and 10 bases had no gene match. The length of the CDR3 is 18 residues. Germline CDR1 is SGHVS and CDR2 is FNYEAQ. The CDR3 nucleotides are TGTGCCAGCAGAGACATGACAGGGGCCAGCTCTGGGGCCAACGTCCTGACTTTC. Translation: CASRDMTGASSGANVLTF.

This clone has a single count. The V gene is TRBV5-6, the J gene TRBJ2-2; TRBD2 agrees at 10 bases. Germline V CDR1 and CDR2: SGHDT, YYEEEE. The V gene end was trimmed by 3 bases and the J gene end by 7 bases; junction bases not matched to a gene: 12. The CDR3 contains 17 residues. Here the CDR3 DNA reads TGTGCCAGCAGCTGGGGGACTAGCGAGTATGTGAGCGGGGAGCTGTTTTTT. Its translation is CASSWGTSEYVSGELFF.

This clone was counted only a few times. This CDR3 is CASSLGDYGYTF. CDR3 in DNA: TGCGCCAGCAGCTTGGGCGACTATGGCTACACCTTC. This chain connects TRBV5-1 to TRBJ1-2, with no clear D. CDR3 length equals 12 residues. The germline V gene encodes CDR1 SGHRS and CDR2 YFSETQ. The V end was cut by 0 bases, the J end by 3 bases, with 3 bases between.

The chain joins TRBV4-3 to TRBJ1-1; 8 bases are a match to TRBD1. The germline V gene has CDR1 LGHNA and CDR2 YSLEER. This CDR3 region has 15 residues. J was trimmed by 6 bases and V by 4 bases; bases with no gene match: 10. The CDR3: CASSPTGDERSEAFF. As DNA, the CDR3 is TGCGCCAGCAGCCCGACAGGGGACGAACGGTCTGAAGCTTTCTTT.

A single count supports this clone. This chain links TRBV5-1 with TRBJ2-5; maybe TRBD1 (6 bases). The CDR3 totals 13 residues. Germline V lookup: CDR1 SGHRS, CDR2 YFSETQ. V was cut by 5 bases and J by 5 bases, with 13 bases left in between. The CDR3 coding sequence is TGCGCCAGCAGATCAGGGGACCCCGAGACCCAGTACTTC. Encoded protein: CASRSGDPETQYF.

The chain recombines TRBV9 with TRBJ1-3; D gene uncertain. Between the trimmed V and J ends, which lost 5 bases and 4 bases, there was a span of 7 bases. The CDR3 is made up of 12 amino acids. Germline loops: CDR1 SGDLS, CDR2 YYNGEE. The CDR3 sequence is CASSPQGNTIYF. DNA for the CDR3: TGTGCCAGCAGTCCCCAGGGAAACACCATATATTTT.

The chain links TRBV10-3 to TRBJ1-2; the D is unclear. Per the germline V gene, CDR1 is ENHRY and CDR2 is SYGVKD. The V end lost 10 bases, the J end lost 8 bases, and 17 bases lay between the germline ends. The CDR3 has 12 amino acids. CDR3 region: CATGREGQGYTF. The CDR3 DNA is TGTGCCACCGGGAGAGAGGGTCAGGGCTACACCTTC.

The chain has TRBV9 and TRBJ2-3; TRBD2 matches 7 bases. This CDR3 spans 14 amino acids. The germline V gene encodes CDR1 SGDLS and CDR2 YYNGEE. Trimming took 3 bases from V and 2 from J; bases not matched to a gene: 3. The CDR3 nucleotides read TGTGCCAGCAGCGAGGGAGGGCTCACAGATACGCAGTATTTT. Amino acid sequence: CASSEGGLTDTQYF.

The chain links TRBV4-3 to TRBJ1-2; D not resolved. V lost 0 bases, J lost 1 base, and 6 bases lay in between. This CDR3 is built from 14 residues. In germline, CDR1 is LGHNA, CDR2 YSLEER. CDR3 region: CASSQDRSNYGYTF. CDR3 DNA sequence: TGCGCCAGCAGCCAAGACCGGAGTAACTATGGCTACACCTTC.

This clone has only a few counts. Compared with germline, one end of the junction differs, possibly owing to a read error. The V and J genes are TRBV7-2 and TRBJ2-3; 11 nucleotides align to TRBD2. Germline V CDR1 and CDR2: SGHTA, FQGNSA. The CDR3 has 14 amino acids. CDR3 sequence: CASSLAGGVGTQYF. The CDR3 region has the DNA TGTGCCAGCAGCCTAGCGGGAGGAGTCGGTACGCAGTATTTT. The full variable domain, completed using reference TRBV7-2 and TRBJ2-3, is GAGVSQSPSNKVTEKGKDVELRCDPISGHTALYWYRQSLGQGLEFLIYFQGNSAPDKSGLPSDRFSAERTGGSVSTLTIQRTQQEDSAVYLCASSLAGGVGTQYFGPGTRLTVL.

The J gene is TRBJ1-2, the V gene TRBV6-6; D gene unclear. Looked up from germline, CDR1 is MNHNY and CDR2 is SVGAGI (reference sequence). Trimming took 6 bases from V and 7 from J, leaving 9 bases between them. CDR3 length: 11 residues. The CDR3 DNA sequence: TGTGCCAGCAGAGCCGGCGGTGGCTACACCTTC. Translation gives CASRAGGGYTF.

The chain has TRBV5-6 and TRBJ2-7; TRBD1 aligns across 7 bases. Germline assignment: CDR1 SGHDT and CDR2 YYEEEE. The CDR3 length is 14 residues. The ends lost 0 bases at V and 7 bases at J; junction bases unmatched: 7. The CDR3 coding sequence is TGTGCCAGCAGCTTGGGACAGGGTCTAAGGGAGCAGTACTTC. It encodes CASSLGQGLREQYF.